These 29 T cell receptor beta chains were all obtained from the same sample, sequenced in a study of cytomegalovirus exposure and HLA in healthy donors. Use of 60 Vbeta and 13 Jbeta primers characterized the PCR. The protocol was immunoSEQ multiplex PCR, while the TCRdb copy is restricted to in-frame clones and leaves out a portion. Of about 55,000 clones listed, 80% to 85% are singletons. The sample was PBMCs. Every receptor here comes from a man aged 30-40 years in good health and CMV-seronegative.

This clone was seen once. The V gene is TRBV6-5, the J gene TRBJ1-6, with TRBD1 matching 10 bases. V shed 6 bases, J shed 11 bases, and the junction held 10 bases outside the gene matches. The CDR3 is 15 amino acids. Per germline, CDR1 MNHEY and CDR2 SVGAGI. CDR3 residues: CASRTTGTGATPLHF. DNA for the CDR3: TGTGCCAGCAGAACAACCGGGACAGGGGCGACACCCCTCCACTTT.

The V call is TRBV6-1, the J call TRBJ1-6; possible D gene TRBD1, 6 bases. CDR1 MNHNS and CDR2 SASEGT come from the germline V gene. This CDR3 has 15 residues. V was clipped by 5 bases and J by 7 bases, with 15 bases between them. The CDR3 loop is CASSKLQGGNSPLHF. The CDR3, as DNA: TGTGCCAGCAGTAAATTACAGGGAGGGAATTCACCCCTCCACTTT.

This clone was seen just once. This sequence joins TRBV30 and TRBJ2-1; 8 bases agree with TRBD2. The CDR3 loop spans 14 amino acids. Germline V gene lookup returns CDR1 GTSNPN and CDR2 SVGIG (reference sequence). After removal of 3 bases from V and 10 bases from J, the junction contained 11 bases not matched to a gene. CDR3 DNA: TGTGCCTGGAGATTAGCGGGACCCCCCCGGGAGCAGTTCTTC. Protein sequence: CAWRLAGPPREQFF.

This rearrangement joins TRBV7-2 to TRBJ2-2; 10 bases map to TRBD2. This CDR3 has 17 residues. CDR1 and CDR2 from the germline V gene are SGHTA and FQGNSA. Germline trimming cut 5 bases from V and 4 bases from J; bases unmatched to any gene: 10. CDR3 residues: CASSRGSGGAPTGELFF. The CDR3 nucleotides are TGTGCCAGCAGCCGCGGAAGCGGGGGGGCCCCCACCGGGGAGCTGTTTTTT. Looking up the rest from reference TRBV7-2 and TRBJ2-2 gives the full variable domain: GAGVSQSPSNKVTEKGKDVELRCDPISGHTALYWYRQSLGQGLEFLIYFQGNSAPDKSGLPSDRFSAERTGGSVSTLTIQRTQQEDSAVYLCASSRGSGGAPTGELFFGEGSRLTVL.

The sample holds one count of this clone. The chain has TRBV9 and TRBJ2-2; D perhaps matches TRBD1 (5 bases). The V gene lost 0 bases and the J gene lost 3 bases, with 9 bases spanning the gap. The CDR3 runs 15 residues. Germline V gene lookup returns CDR1 SGDLS and CDR2 YYNGEE. This CDR3 is CASSVGGRDTGELFF. In DNA form, the CDR3 reads TGTGCCAGCAGCGTAGGGGGCAGGGACACCGGGGAGCTGTTTTTT.

The chain recombines TRBV19 with TRBJ1-5, with 10 bases lining up with TRBD1. The CDR3 is made up of 14 amino acids. V dropped 6 bases and J dropped 7; count of bases not matched to a gene: 6. Germline V gene lookup returns CDR1 LNHDA and CDR2 SQIVND (reference sequence). In DNA form, the CDR3 reads TGTGCCAGTAGCAGGGACAGGGGAAGGCAGCCCCAGCATTTT. Translation gives CASSRDRGRQPQHF.

V and J are TRBV6-6 and TRBJ2-1; D is unclear. Germline V lookup: CDR1 MNHNY, CDR2 SVGAGI (reference sequence). The CDR3 runs to 15 residues. Deletions cut 0 bases from V and 3 bases from J, with 9 bases between. As DNA, the CDR3 is TGTGCCAGCAGTTACTCTTCTATTATCTACAATGAGCAGTTCTTC. It codes for CASSYSSIIYNEQFF.

A remark on this clone: The germline gene is not matched at one end of the junction; a read error may be the cause. This chain joins TRBV19 and TRBJ2-1, with a weak D call TRBD1 (6 bases). From germline, CDR1 is LNHDA and CDR2 SQIVND (reference sequence). This CDR3 contains 14 residues. CDR3 sequence (DNA): TGTGCCAGTAGTATTGGGGGCTCCCACAATGAGCAGTTCTTC. It is translated as CASSIGGSHNEQFF.

This chain links TRBV21-1 with TRBJ2-2; the table's D call, TRBD2, was not checked against the DNA. TRBV21-1 counts as a pseudogene. This CDR3 spans 19 amino acids. The CDR3 is CASSKAGTSGSVGTGELFF. DNA of the CDR3: TGTGCCAGCAGCAAAGCCGGGACTAGCGGGAGTGTCGGCACCGGGGAGCTGTTTTTT.

This chain connects TRBV28 to TRBJ1-2; D uncertain. CDR3 length: 12 residues. Trimming removed 5 bases at V and 8 bases at J, with 12 bases between. The germline V gene has CDR1 MDHEN and CDR2 SYDVKM. DNA for the CDR3: TGTGCCAGCAGTCGAACAGCAAGGGGCTACACCTTC. Its protein is CASSRTARGYTF.

This chain connects TRBV28 to TRBJ2-5; D possibly corresponds to TRBD1 (6 bases). The V gene's germline CDR1 is MDHEN and CDR2 SYDVKM. The CDR3 has 15 amino acids. V was pared by 6 bases and J by 2 bases, with 16 bases between. This CDR3 reads CASSPQGTLQETQYF. CDR3 DNA: TGTGCCAGCAGCCCCCAGGGGACACTACAAGAGACCCAGTACTTC.

This clone was detected once. This chain uses TRBV6-5 with TRBJ2-7; D perhaps matches TRBD1 (6 bases). The CDR3 has 14 amino acids. The V and J ends lost 6 bases and 2 bases respectively, with 14 bases between them. Germline values: CDR1 MNHEY, CDR2 SVGAGI. In DNA form, the CDR3 reads TGTGCCAGCAGGATACAGACAGGAGCCTACGAGCAGTACTTC. As protein: CASRIQTGAYEQYF.

This chain joins TRBV11-3 and TRBJ1-1; TRBD1 agrees at 9 bases. The V gene end was trimmed by 5 bases and the J gene end by 6 bases; junction bases not matched to a gene: 13. The germline V gene encodes CDR1 SGHNT and CDR2 YENEEA. The CDR3 has 16 residues. The CDR3, as DNA: TGTGCCAGCAGCCCCCAACAGGGGGCTGTGTACGCTGAAGCTTTCTTT. Its protein is CASSPQQGAVYAEAFF.

The CDR3 is CASSQGSGGEQYF. CDR3 coding DNA: TGCGCCAGCAGCCAAGGTTCAGGGGGCGAGCAGTACTTC. V and J are TRBV4-3 and TRBJ2-7; 7 nucleotides agree with TRBD1. Germline assignment: CDR1 LGHNA and CDR2 YSLEER. CDR3 length equals 13 residues. Trimming took 1 base from V and 6 from J; bases not matched to a gene: 3.

The rearrangement links TRBV4-2 to TRBJ2-1; D possibly corresponds to TRBD2 (5 bases). Germline assignment: CDR1 LGHNA and CDR2 YNFKEQ. The CDR3 is made up of 14 amino acids. Trimming pared 0 bases from V and 8 bases from J, leaving 11 bases between. DNA for the CDR3: TGTGCCAGCAGCCAAGAGACCGGGCGGGATGAGCAGTTCTTC. This codes for CASSQETGRDEQFF.

This rearrangement joins TRBV6-5 to TRBJ2-7; 8 bases are shared with TRBD1. This CDR3 has 14 residues. V shed 8 bases and J 6 bases; nucleotides not matched to a gene: 12. Germline assignment: CDR1 MNHEY and CDR2 SVGAGI. The DNA for the CDR3 is TGTGCCAGCCGGACTGGACAGGGTCTTTCCGAGCAGTACTTC. Encoded protein: CASRTGQGLSEQYF.

The gene calls are TRBV10-3 and TRBJ1-6; the D gene is possibly TRBD1 (5 bases). Looked up from germline, CDR1 is ENHRY and CDR2 is SYGVKD. The CDR3 totals 13 residues. V lost 1 base, J lost 12 bases, and 10 bases lay in between. In nucleotides, the CDR3 is TGTGCCATCAGTGAGTGGCAGGGCGAACCCCTCCACTTT. Protein sequence: CAISEWQGEPLHF.

The V and J genes are TRBV4-3 and TRBJ2-3; the match to TRBD2 covers 10 bases. The CDR3 has 18 amino acids. Germline lookup yields CDR1 LGHNA and CDR2 YSLEER. The junction had 9 bases not matched to a gene; V was cut back by 2 bases and J by 1 base. The CDR3 loop is CASSQSGTSVLGTDTQYF. The CDR3 DNA follows: TGCGCCAGCAGCCAATCCGGGACTAGCGTCCTTGGCACAGATACGCAGTATTTT.

V and J are TRBV7-2 and TRBJ2-6; perhaps TRBD1 as D (6 bases). Germline V lookup: CDR1 SGHTA, CDR2 FQGNSA. The CDR3 length is 15 residues. Deletions cut 4 bases from V and 2 bases from J, with 9 bases between. This CDR3 is CASSSQGPGANVLTF. The CDR3 nucleotides are TGTGCCAGCAGCTCACAGGGACCTGGGGCCAACGTCCTGACTTTC.

The rearrangement joins TRBV6-5 to TRBJ2-2; tentative D call: TRBD2 (6 bases). The CDR3 runs 15 residues. The germline CDR1 and CDR2 sequences are MNHEY and SVGAGI. The germline V and J ends were trimmed by 8 bases and 7 bases, with 20 bases remaining between them. CDR3 bases: TGTGCCAGCGCGGACCGGACTACGTCGGGCGGGGAGCTGTTTTTT. This codes for CASADRTTSGGELFF.

V and J are TRBV7-9 and TRBJ2-5; TRBD1 agrees at 7 bases. The CDR3 totals 15 residues. The trim removed 4 bases at V and 2 bases at J, leaving 7 bases unmatched. Germline V lookup: CDR1 SEHNR, CDR2 FQNEAQ (reference sequence). The CDR3 region has the DNA TGTGCCAGCAGCTCGGCACAGGGGTCTCAAGAGACCCAGTACTTC. Translated, it gives CASSSAQGSQETQYF.

The chain has TRBV10-3 and TRBJ1-1, with 7 bases lining up with TRBD1. This CDR3 is built from 17 residues. The V and J ends lost 6 bases and 0 bases, in that order; junction bases with no gene match: 13. Germline V gives CDR1 ENHRY, CDR2 SYGVKD. CDR3 nucleotides: TGTGCCATCAGCGGATGGGACAGAGGGGGGATGAACACTGAAGCTTTCTTT. As protein: CAISGWDRGGMNTEAFF.

This chain connects TRBV5-1 to TRBJ1-2; D is ambiguous. Trimming pared 4 bases from V and 4 bases from J, leaving 8 bases between. CDR1 and CDR2 (germline): SGHRS, YFSETQ. This CDR3 has 12 residues. Here the CDR3 reads CASSEGGYGYTF. The CDR3 coding sequence is TGCGCCAGCAGCGAGGGTGGCTATGGCTACACCTTC. Full variable domain (rest looked up from reference TRBV5-1 and TRBJ1-2): KAGVTQTPRYLIKTRGQQVTLSCSPISGHRSVSWYQQTPGQGLQFLFEYFSETQRNKGNFPGRFSGRQFSNSRSEMNVSTLELGDSALYLCASSEGGYGYTFGSGTRLTVV.

Here the CDR3 reads CASSPIAGVTYNEQFF. CDR3 coding DNA: TGCGCCAGCAGCCCAATAGCGGGGGTTACGTACAATGAGCAGTTCTTC. This chain joins TRBV5-1 and TRBJ2-1; 9 positions agree with TRBD2. CDR1 is SGHRS and CDR2 is YFSETQ in the germline V gene. This CDR3 is built from 16 residues. The trim removed 4 bases at V and 4 bases at J, leaving 9 bases unmatched.

This clone was counted between two and nine times. The gene calls are TRBV5-1 and TRBJ1-4; tentative D call: TRBD1 (5 bases). Germline V gives CDR1 SGHRS, CDR2 YFSETQ. Trimming stripped 4 bases from V and 4 bases from J, with 11 bases between. The CDR3 contains 14 residues. The CDR3 DNA follows: TGCGCCAGCAGCATGGGGCCGGGTAATGAAAAACTGTTTTTT. Translating it yields CASSMGPGNEKLFF.

V usage is TRBV7-2 and J usage is TRBJ2-2, with 7 nucleotides matching TRBD2. Germline V gene data show CDR1 as SGHTA and CDR2 as FQGNSA. This CDR3 region has 17 residues. The V segment lost 2 bases and the J segment 4 bases; nucleotides outside the gene matches: 10. The CDR3, as DNA: TGTGCCAGCAGCTTATTCTCCACTAGCGTACTCACCGGGGAGCTGTTTTTT. It is translated as CASSLFSTSVLTGELFF. Full variable domain (rest looked up from reference TRBV7-2 and TRBJ2-2): GAGVSQSPSNKVTEKGKDVELRCDPISGHTALYWYRQSLGQGLEFLIYFQGNSAPDKSGLPSDRFSAERTGGSVSTLTIQRTQQEDSAVYLCASSLFSTSVLTGELFFGEGSRLTVL.

The V gene is TRBV25-1, the J gene TRBJ2-7, with TRBD1 identical over 9 bases. The CDR3 totals 12 residues. V was pared by 6 bases and J by 4 bases, with 1 base of the junction left unmatched. Germline V lookup: CDR1 MGHDK, CDR2 SYGVNS. CDR3: CASRGTGYEQYF. The CDR3 coding sequence is TGTGCCAGCAGAGGGACAGGGTACGAGCAGTACTTC.

Details on this clone: The same CDR3 arises from other DNA sequences in this sample as well. DNA of the CDR3: TGTGCCTGGAGTGTACAGGGGGATTCACCCCTCCACTTT. Protein sequence: CAWSVQGDSPLHF. The rearrangement links TRBV30 to TRBJ1-6, with 8 bases fitting TRBD1. The junction had 0 bases not matched to a gene; V was cut back by 0 bases and J by 8 bases. This CDR3 has 13 amino acids. The germline V gene encodes CDR1 GTSNPN and CDR2 SVGIG (reference sequence).

The chain carries TRBV18 and TRBJ2-3, with D possibly matching TRBD1 (5 bases). Trimming shortened V by 3 bases and J by 2 bases, and 12 bases separated the two germline ends. The CDR3 has 15 amino acids. Germline V gene lookup returns CDR1 KGHSH and CDR2 LQKENI. CDR3 sequence (DNA): TGTGCCAGCTCACCGGGGCCCTTTTACACAGATACGCAGTATTTT. Translated: CASSPGPFYTDTQYF.